The next 27 T cell receptor beta chains were all read from a single sample in a study of human T cells and chemical hapten exposure (dated by TCRdb to the early 2020s). The intended sense of this specimen's time point label: pre-sensitization, week 0. Sample treatment or condition, as interpreted from the label and publication: therapeutic diphenylcyclopropenone sensitization with weekly scalp DPC. Library generation was performed with RACE. This sample was sequenced with a NextSeq 500. The public sequencing data were trimmed at Q25 with fastp and processed into clonotypes with MiXCR by TCRdb, which kept only in-frame beta chains. For every CDR3 protein sequence, its rows merge into one entry that carries the most common genes and DNA. Within this sample are around 300,000 distinct CDR3 sequences, with 7.5% to 9% of them counted one time only. The ten largest account for about 1.2% of the sample.

The sequencing used whole blood, collected in connection with sensitization to the hapten diphenylcyclopropenone (DPC). The receptors were sampled from a man younger than 35 with alopecia areata. Some clones in this sample may be carry-over from other donors' samples.

This sequence joins TRBV6-5 and TRBJ2-3, with 11 bases fitting TRBD2. The junction had 9 bases not matched to a gene; V was cut back by 5 bases and J by 5 bases. The CDR3 sequence is 16 residues long. Germline V gene sequence: CDR1 MNHEY, CDR2 SVGAGI. The chain's CDR3 is CASSPYSGGAGDTQYF. DNA for the CDR3: TGTGCCAGCAGTCCCTATAGCGGGGGGGCTGGAGATACGCAGTATTTT.

This clonotype was observed a few times. The CDR3, as DNA: TGTGCCAGCAGTTTATTGGTCCACCTCACTGAAGCTTTCTTT. The encoded protein is CASSLLVHLTEAFF. The chain carries TRBV28 and TRBJ1-1, with D hard to call. Germline loops: CDR1 MDHEN, CDR2 SYDVKM. The CDR3 spans 14 residues. V lost 1 base, J lost 4 bases, and 10 bases lay in between.

The gene calls are TRBV5-1 and TRBJ1-2, with D unclear. This CDR3 spans 14 amino acids. Germline CDR1 and CDR2: SGHRS and YFSETQ. Deletions cut 1 base from V and 2 bases from J, with 9 bases between. The DNA for the CDR3 is TGCGCCAGCAGCTTGCTCGTCGGGAACTATGGCTACACCTTC. Its translation: CASSLLVGNYGYTF.

This clonotype was observed many times. The chain joins TRBV20-1 to TRBJ2-4; TRBD2 matches at 13 bases. J was trimmed by 5 bases and V by 2 bases; bases with no gene match: 0. Per the germline V gene, CDR1 is DFQATT and CDR2 is SNEGSKA (reference sequence). The CDR3 length is 14 residues. CDR3 DNA: TGCAGTGCTAGAACTAGCGGGGGGGAAAACATTCAGTACTTC. It is translated as CSARTSGGENIQYF.

This clonotype has a handful of counts. The chain joins TRBV29-1 to TRBJ2-7; D unclear. The CDR3 runs 12 residues. Germline assignment: CDR1 SQVTM and CDR2 ANQGSEA. The V end lost 4 bases, the J end lost 6 bases, and 13 bases lay between the germline ends. The CDR3 DNA is TGCAGCGTTGGAGAAGTAGGGTCCGAGCAGTACTTC. Its translation: CSVGEVGSEQYF.

This clonotype has ten or more counts. Written as DNA, the CDR3 is TGTGCCAGCAGCTTAATCGGTGGCTTTAGCACAGATACGCAGTATTTT. Translation: CASSLIGGFSTDTQYF. This rearrangement joins TRBV7-3 to TRBJ2-3; the D is unclear. The CDR3 length is 16 residues. Germline loops: CDR1 SGHTA, CDR2 FQGTGA. Trimming cost V 1 base and J 0 bases, with 11 bases left between them.

This clonotype was recorded a few times. The gene calls are TRBV28 and TRBJ2-4, with D possibly TRBD1 on 5 matching bases. The CDR3 runs to 15 residues. V lost 1 base and J 5 bases, leaving 12 bases between the germline ends. Germline V gene data show CDR1 as MDHEN and CDR2 as SYDVKM. Written as DNA, the CDR3 is TGTGCCAGCAGTTTATCCCGCAGGGCCCAAAACATTCAGTACTTC. The encoded protein is CASSLSRRAQNIQYF.

The chain couples TRBV12-3 or TRBV12-4 to TRBJ2-4, with D perhaps TRBD2 (6 bases). The CDR3 has 16 residues. Trimming took off 6 bases at V and 1 base at J, with 16 bases between the two ends. Here the CDR3 reads CASSRSGSLAKNIQYF. For the CDR3, the DNA is TGTGCCAGCAGCCGCTCCGGGAGTCTGGCCAAAAACATTCAGTACTTC.

This chain's CDR3 is CASSPSLSLSGNTIYF. CDR3 sequence (DNA): TGCGCCAGCAGCCCTAGTTTGAGCCTCTCTGGAAACACCATATATTTT. This chain links TRBV5-1 with TRBJ1-3; no definite D call. There are 16 residues in the CDR3. V was pared by 4 bases and J by 0 bases, with 14 bases between. Per the germline V gene, CDR1 is SGHRS and CDR2 is YFSETQ.

This clonotype was counted a few times. V and J are TRBV11-2 and TRBJ1-2; tentatively, D is TRBD1 (6 bases). Germline CDR1 and CDR2: SGHAT and FQNNGV. CDR3 size: 17 residues. V lost 4 bases and J 1 base, leaving 19 bases between the germline ends. The chain's CDR3 is CASSSAGQQHFNYGYTF. CDR3 DNA sequence: TGTGCCAGCAGCTCCGCCGGACAGCAGCACTTTAACTATGGCTACACCTTC. Using reference TRBV11-2 and TRBJ1-2 for the parts outside the CDR3, the full variable domain is EAGVAQSPRYKIIEKRQSVAFWCNPISGHATLYWYQQILGQGPKLLIQFQNNGVVDDSQLPKDRFSAERLKGVDSTLKIQPAKLEDSAVYLCASSSAGQQHFNYGYTFGSGTRLTVV.

In this sample, this clonotype turned up a few times. V is TRBV12-3 or TRBV12-4 and J is TRBJ2-6, with 8 nucleotides matching TRBD1. J was trimmed by 0 bases and V by 4 bases; bases with no gene match: 5. The length of the CDR3 is 17 residues. The CDR3 nucleotides are TGTGCCAGCAGTTCGGGACAGGCCTTCTCTGGGGCCAACGTCCTGACTTTC. Its translation is CASSSGQAFSGANVLTF.

In this sample, this clonotype turned up a few times. The CDR3 DNA sequence: TGTGCCAGCAGCTGGGGAGCGGGGACAGATACGCAGTATTTT. Translation: CASSWGAGTDTQYF. J is TRBJ2-3 and V is TRBV7-2; 7 bases align to TRBD2. The CDR3 runs to 14 residues. V dropped 4 bases and J dropped 3; count of bases not matched to a gene: 4. CDR1 and CDR2 from the germline V gene are SGHTA and FQGNSA. Full variable domain (remainder filled in from reference TRBV7-2 and TRBJ2-3): GAGVSQSPSNKVTEKGKDVELRCDPISGHTALYWYRQSLGQGLEFLIYFQGNSAPDKSGLPSDRFSAERTGGSVSTLTIQRTQQEDSAVYLCASSWGAGTDTQYFGPGTRLTVL.

This clonotype has at least ten counts. The genes are TRBV28 and TRBJ2-7; 8 nucleotides line up with TRBD1. Germline CDR1 is MDHEN and CDR2 is SYDVKM. Losses at the gene ends were 7 bases for V and 3 bases for J; bases not matched to a gene: 5. CDR3 length: 13 amino acids. This CDR3 reads CASKTGTGYEQYF. The DNA of the CDR3 is TGTGCCAGCAAAACCGGGACAGGCTACGAGCAGTACTTC. Using reference TRBV28 and TRBJ2-7 for the parts outside the CDR3, the full variable domain is DVKVTQSSRYLVKRTGEKVFLECVQDMDHENMFWYRQDPGLGLRLIYFSYDVKMKEKGDIPEGYSVSREKKERFSLILESASTNQTSMYLCASKTGTGYEQYFGPGTRLTVT.

This chain connects TRBV7-2 to TRBJ2-3, with D tentatively TRBD1 or TRBD2 (6 bases each). The CDR3 spans 17 residues. Per germline, CDR1 SGHTA and CDR2 FQGNSA. V lost 0 bases and J 1 base, leaving 14 bases between the germline ends. This CDR3 is CASSLALIGGGTDTQYF. CDR3 nucleotide sequence: TGTGCCAGCAGCTTAGCGCTTATCGGGGGCGGCACAGATACGCAGTATTTT.

The V and J genes are TRBV12-3 or TRBV12-4 and TRBJ2-5; 8 bases match TRBD2. The CDR3 contains 17 residues. After removal of 6 bases from V and 4 bases from J, the junction contained 16 bases not matched to a gene. The chain's CDR3 is CASSSTGGAVRLETQYF. CDR3 bases: TGTGCCAGCAGCTCTACCGGGGGGGCCGTACGTTTAGAGACCCAGTACTTC.

The chain carries TRBV2 and TRBJ2-3; 9 nucleotides match TRBD2. The germline V gene encodes CDR1 SNHLY and CDR2 FYNNEI. The V segment lost 0 bases and the J segment 2 bases; nucleotides outside the gene matches: 0. The CDR3 spans 15 residues. The CDR3 loop reads CASSEAGLATDTQYF. The CDR3 nucleotides are TGTGCCAGCAGTGAAGCGGGACTAGCCACAGATACGCAGTATTTT.

Many counts were recorded for this clonotype. The chain uses TRBV24-1 and TRBJ2-5; D may be TRBD1 or TRBD2 (5 bases each). CDR1 and CDR2 from the germline V gene are KGHDR and SFDVKD. V was pared by 4 bases and J by 2 bases, with 16 bases between. The CDR3 sequence is 16 residues long. DNA for the CDR3: TGTGCCACCAGTGAGGCGGACACCGGGGCTCAAGAGACCCAGTACTTC. This encodes CATSEADTGAQETQYF.

This clonotype was recorded many times. V is TRBV7-9 and J is TRBJ1-5, with TRBD1 identical over 8 bases. The germline gives CDR1 SEHNR, CDR2 FQNEAQ (reference sequence). There are 14 residues in the CDR3. J lost 2 bases, V lost 5 bases, and 2 bases had no gene match. For the CDR3, the DNA is TGTGCCAGCAGCAAGGGACAGGGCAATCAGCCCCAGCATTTT. This sequence encodes CASSKGQGNQPQHF.

The rearrangement joins TRBV6-6 to TRBJ2-3; D is possibly TRBD1 (5 bases). The CDR3 is made up of 15 amino acids. Germline V gives CDR1 MNHNY, CDR2 SVGAGI (reference sequence). V was pared by 0 bases and J by 1 base, with 8 bases between. The CDR3 protein is CASSYSQGRTDTQYF. CDR3 bases: TGTGCCAGCAGTTACTCTCAGGGTCGCACAGATACGCAGTATTTT.

This rearrangement joins TRBV29-1 to TRBJ2-7; 11 nucleotides line up with TRBD1. Germline CDR1 reads SQVTM; CDR2 reads ANQGSEA. The CDR3 consists of 14 residues. Trimming took 0 bases from V and 6 from J; bases not matched to a gene: 4. In DNA form, the CDR3 reads TGCAGCGTTGAAGATGGAGGACAGGGGGCCGAGCAGTACTTC. Its protein is CSVEDGGQGAEQYF.

The chain uses TRBV7-2 and TRBJ2-2; weak D call: TRBD1 (6 bases). V was pared by 3 bases and J by 6 bases, with 11 bases between. The germline V gene has CDR1 SGHTA and CDR2 FQGNSA. CDR3 length: 14 residues. CDR3 nucleotide sequence: TGTGCCAGCAGCTTGGACACAGGGTCCGGGGAGCTGTTTTTT. Its protein is CASSLDTGSGELFF.

This clonotype was observed many times. This CDR3 reads CASSQPKTGVSAYEQYF. Written as DNA, the CDR3 is TGTGCCAGCAGCCAACCCAAGACAGGGGTTTCGGCCTACGAGCAGTACTTC. This sequence joins TRBV4-2 and TRBJ2-7; 8 positions agree with TRBD1. This CDR3 comprises 17 residues. The germline gives CDR1 LGHNA, CDR2 YNFKEQ. Germline trimming cut 2 bases from V and 2 bases from J; bases unmatched to any gene: 11.

The V call is TRBV28, the J call TRBJ2-3, with TRBD1 identical over 7 bases. This CDR3 contains 15 residues. Germline CDR1 reads MDHEN; CDR2 reads SYDVKM. The V gene end was trimmed by 6 bases and the J gene end by 4 bases; junction bases not matched to a gene: 10. In DNA, the CDR3 is TGTGCCAGCAGATCGGGACAGCCGGGCGCAGATACGCAGTATTTT. Its protein product is CASRSGQPGADTQYF. Combining the CDR3 with reference TRBV28 and TRBJ2-3 gives the whole variable domain DVKVTQSSRYLVKRTGEKVFLECVQDMDHENMFWYRQDPGLGLRLIYFSYDVKMKEKGDIPEGYSVSREKKERFSLILESASTNQTSMYLCASRSGQPGADTQYFGPGTRLTVL.

This clonotype was detected a few times. This chain joins TRBV29-1 and TRBJ2-1; 7 nucleotides agree with TRBD1. The CDR3 totals 13 residues. V was pared by 7 bases and J by 7 bases, with 10 bases of the junction left unmatched. Germline CDR1 is SQVTM and CDR2 is ANQGSEA. CDR3 residues: CSAIRGRGNEQFF. The DNA for the CDR3 is TGCAGCGCTATCAGGGGCAGGGGGAATGAGCAGTTCTTC.

The V and J genes are TRBV7-2 and TRBJ1-2; no clear D. The CDR3 has 14 residues. Germline V gene data show CDR1 as SGHTA and CDR2 as FQGNSA. The V and J ends lost 1 base and 5 bases respectively, with 11 bases between them. CDR3 DNA: TGTGCCAGCAGCTTAGACCTCAATCTGTATGGCTACACCTTC. Amino acids: CASSLDLNLYGYTF.

This clonotype occurred many times. The chain employs TRBV12-3 or TRBV12-4 and TRBJ2-5; possible D gene TRBD1, 6 bases. The CDR3 is made up of 14 amino acids. V gave up 6 bases and J gave up 3 bases, with 14 bases separating them. The CDR3 protein is CASREQGRKETQYF. Written as DNA, the CDR3 is TGTGCCAGCAGGGAACAGGGTAGGAAAGAGACCCAGTACTTC.

This clonotype appeared a few times. The rearrangement joins TRBV2 to TRBJ1-1; possible D gene TRBD1, 5 bases. Germline assignment: CDR1 SNHLY and CDR2 FYNNEI. This CDR3 has 13 residues. V lost 7 bases, J lost 3 bases, and 12 bases lay in between. CDR3 loop: CASTGGEDTEAFF. The DNA for the CDR3 is TGTGCCAGCACCGGAGGGGAGGACACTGAAGCTTTCTTT.